This T cell receptor (beta chain) was sequenced during a study of cytomegalovirus exposure and HLA in healthy donors. Study-level information: Unique TCRs numbering approximately 80 million, obtained from HLA-typed donors, made up an early data release.

The CDR3 runs 14 residues. Germline lookup yields CDR1 GTSNPN and CDR2 SVGIG (reference sequence). Trimming took off 4 bases at V and 5 bases at J, with 17 bases between the two ends. Findings of the study overall: Being productive about 87% or about 30% of the time was typical of most TCR beta V segments in an earlier analysis. Many donors shared some public TCRs, even though most TCR sequences were rare.

Use of 60 Vbeta and 13 Jbeta primers characterized the PCR. The assay was immunoSEQ multiplex PCR, and TCRdb's table has in-frame clones only and misses some. The sample has about 190,000 clones, about 69% seen once. Comments on this clone: As yet, its antigen is unknown.

The clonotype was recovered from a man aged 25 to 45 in good health and CMV-seropositive. The sequenced sample was PBMCs. V and J are TRBV30 and TRBJ2-5, with D hard to call. The CDR3, as DNA: TGTGCCTGGACTGGCAGATATGGTATTGAGACCCAGTACTTC. As protein: CAWTGRYGIETQYF. Full variable domain (missing parts from reference TRBV30 and TRBJ2-5): SQTIHQWPATLVQPVGSPLSLECTVEGTSNPNLYWYRQAAGRGLQLLFYSVGIGQISSEVPQNLSASRPQDRQFILSSKKLLLSDSGFYLCAWTGRYGIETQYFGPGTRLLVL.